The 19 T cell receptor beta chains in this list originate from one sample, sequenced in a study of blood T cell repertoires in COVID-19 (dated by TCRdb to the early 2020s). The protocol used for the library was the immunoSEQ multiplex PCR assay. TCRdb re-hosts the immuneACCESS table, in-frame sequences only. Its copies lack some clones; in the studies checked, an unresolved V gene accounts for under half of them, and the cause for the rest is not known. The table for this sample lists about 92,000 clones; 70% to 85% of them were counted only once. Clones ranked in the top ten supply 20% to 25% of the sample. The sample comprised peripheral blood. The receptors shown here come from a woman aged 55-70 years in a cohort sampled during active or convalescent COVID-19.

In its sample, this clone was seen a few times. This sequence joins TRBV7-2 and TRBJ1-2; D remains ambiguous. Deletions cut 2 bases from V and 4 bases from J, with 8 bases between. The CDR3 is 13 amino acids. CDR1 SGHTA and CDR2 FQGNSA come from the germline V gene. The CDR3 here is CASSLLGTYGYTF. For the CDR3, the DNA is TGTGCCAGCAGCTTACTAGGCACCTATGGCTACACCTTC.

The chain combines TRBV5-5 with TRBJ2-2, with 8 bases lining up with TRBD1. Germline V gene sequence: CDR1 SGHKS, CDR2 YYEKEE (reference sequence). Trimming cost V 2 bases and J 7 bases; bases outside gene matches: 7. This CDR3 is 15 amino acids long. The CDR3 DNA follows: TGTGCCAGCAGCTTTACCGGGACAGGCAGCGGGGAGCTGTTTTTT. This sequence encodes CASSFTGTGSGELFF.

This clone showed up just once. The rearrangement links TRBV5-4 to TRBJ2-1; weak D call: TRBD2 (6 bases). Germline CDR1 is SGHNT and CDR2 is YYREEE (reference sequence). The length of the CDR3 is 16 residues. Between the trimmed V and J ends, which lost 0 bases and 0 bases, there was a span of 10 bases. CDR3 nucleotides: TGTGCCAGCAGCTTGGGGGCTAGCGCCTCCTACAATGAGCAGTTCTTC. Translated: CASSLGASASYNEQFF.

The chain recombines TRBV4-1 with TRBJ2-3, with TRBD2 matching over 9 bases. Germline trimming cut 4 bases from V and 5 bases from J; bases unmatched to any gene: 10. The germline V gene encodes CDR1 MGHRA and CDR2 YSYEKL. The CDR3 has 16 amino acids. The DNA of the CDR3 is TGCGCCAGCAGCCCCCGCGGGGGGGCGAGTAGAGATACGCAGTATTTT. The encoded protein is CASSPRGGASRDTQYF.

For the CDR3, the DNA is TGTGCCAGCAGCCCAATCGGACTAGTTCGGCTGAATGAGCAGTTCTTC. Its translation is CASSPIGLVRLNEQFF. The chain carries TRBV7-3 and TRBJ2-1, with TRBD2 identical over 7 bases. There are 16 residues in the CDR3. CDR1 SGHTA and CDR2 FQGTGA come from the germline V gene. The trim removed 5 bases at V and 7 bases at J, leaving 14 bases unmatched.

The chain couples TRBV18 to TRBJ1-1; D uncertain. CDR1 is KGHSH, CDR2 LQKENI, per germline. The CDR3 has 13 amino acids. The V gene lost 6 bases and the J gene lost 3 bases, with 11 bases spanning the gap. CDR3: CASSPTRDTEAFF. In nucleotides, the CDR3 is TGTGCCAGCTCCCCTACACGGGACACTGAAGCTTTCTTT.

CDR3 sequence reads: CASSIGTIQETQYF. The CDR3 DNA follows: TGCGCCAGCAGCATCGGGACTATACAAGAGACCCAGTACTTC. This chain connects TRBV5-1 to TRBJ2-5; 7 bases map to TRBD2. The germline gives CDR1 SGHRS, CDR2 YFSETQ. The length of the CDR3 is 14 residues. Trimming removed 4 bases from V and 2 bases from J; junction bases left unmatched: 5. The entire variable domain, with the rest obtained from reference TRBV5-1 and TRBJ2-5, is as follows: KAGVTQTPRYLIKTRGQQVTLSCSPISGHRSVSWYQQTPGQGLQFLFEYFSETQRNKGNFPGRFSGRQFSNSRSEMNVSTLELGDSALYLCASSIGTIQETQYFGPGTRLLVL.

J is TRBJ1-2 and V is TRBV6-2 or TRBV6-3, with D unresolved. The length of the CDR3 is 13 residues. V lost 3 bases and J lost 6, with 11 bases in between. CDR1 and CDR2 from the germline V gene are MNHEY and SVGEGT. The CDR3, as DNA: TGTGCCAGCAGTTATGAGGGTTGGGATGGCTACACCTTC. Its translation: CASSYEGWDGYTF.

The CDR3: CASSVASGGGLTYNEQFF. The CDR3 DNA reads TGTGCCAGCAGCGTAGCTAGCGGGGGGGGCCTAACCTACAATGAGCAGTTCTTC. The chain is built from TRBV9 and TRBJ2-1; 12 nucleotides align to TRBD2. The J segment lost 2 bases and the V segment lost 0 bases, leaving 6 bases of the junction unmatched. Germline values: CDR1 SGDLS, CDR2 YYNGEE. This CDR3 comprises 18 residues.

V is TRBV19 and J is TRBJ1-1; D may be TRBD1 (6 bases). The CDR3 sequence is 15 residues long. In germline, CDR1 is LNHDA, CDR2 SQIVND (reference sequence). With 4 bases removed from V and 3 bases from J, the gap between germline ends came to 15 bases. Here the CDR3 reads CASSTGAQGYTEAFF. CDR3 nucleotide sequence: TGTGCCAGTAGTACAGGGGCCCAAGGGTACACTGAAGCTTTCTTT.

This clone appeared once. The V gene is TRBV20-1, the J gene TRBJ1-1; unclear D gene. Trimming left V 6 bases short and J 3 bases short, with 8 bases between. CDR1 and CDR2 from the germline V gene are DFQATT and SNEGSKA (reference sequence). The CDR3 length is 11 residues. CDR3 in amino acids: CSARSDTEAFF. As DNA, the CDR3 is TGCAGTGCCCGGTCGGACACTGAAGCTTTCTTT.

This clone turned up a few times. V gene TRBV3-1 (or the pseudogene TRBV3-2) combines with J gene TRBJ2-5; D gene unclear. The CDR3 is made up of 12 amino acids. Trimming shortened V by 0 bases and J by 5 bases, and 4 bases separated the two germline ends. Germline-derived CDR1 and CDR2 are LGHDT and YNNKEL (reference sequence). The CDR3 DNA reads TGTGCCAGCAGCCAAGACCGGGAGACCCAGTACTTC. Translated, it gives CASSQDRETQYF.

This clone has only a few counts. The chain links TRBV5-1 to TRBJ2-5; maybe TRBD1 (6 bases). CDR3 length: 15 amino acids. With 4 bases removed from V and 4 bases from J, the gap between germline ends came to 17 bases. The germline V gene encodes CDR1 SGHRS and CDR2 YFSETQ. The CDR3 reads CASSPGRGFGETQYF. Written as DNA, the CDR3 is TGCGCCAGCAGCCCGGGCAGGGGTTTTGGAGAGACCCAGTACTTC.

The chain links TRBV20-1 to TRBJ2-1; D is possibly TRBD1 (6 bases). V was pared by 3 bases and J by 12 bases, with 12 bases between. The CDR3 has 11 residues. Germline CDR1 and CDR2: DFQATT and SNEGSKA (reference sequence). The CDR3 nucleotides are TGCAGTGCTAGTCTGGGACACGGGCAGTTCTTC. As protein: CSASLGHGQFF.

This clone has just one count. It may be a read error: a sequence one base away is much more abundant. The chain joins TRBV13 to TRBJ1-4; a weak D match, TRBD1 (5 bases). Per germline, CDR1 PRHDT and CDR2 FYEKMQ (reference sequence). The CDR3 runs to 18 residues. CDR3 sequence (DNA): TGTGCCACCAGCACCAACGGGACTGGGCACGACCGGGATGAAAAACTGTTTTTT. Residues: CATSTNGTGHDRDEKLFF.

CDR3 DNA: TGTGCCAGCAGCCACCAAAGAGCCTTCGATACGCAGTATTTT. Encoded protein: CASSHQRAFDTQYF. This chain joins TRBV14 and TRBJ2-3; the D is unclear. The CDR3 is 14 residues long. CDR1 and CDR2 from the germline V gene are SGHDN and FVKESK. V lost 3 bases and J 6 bases, leaving 13 bases between the germline ends.

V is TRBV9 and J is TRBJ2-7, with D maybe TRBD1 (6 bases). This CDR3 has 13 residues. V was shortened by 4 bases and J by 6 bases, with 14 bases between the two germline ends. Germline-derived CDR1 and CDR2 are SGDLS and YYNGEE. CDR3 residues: CASSRGTSFEQYF. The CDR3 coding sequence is TGTGCCAGCAGCCGAGGGACAAGTTTCGAGCAGTACTTC.

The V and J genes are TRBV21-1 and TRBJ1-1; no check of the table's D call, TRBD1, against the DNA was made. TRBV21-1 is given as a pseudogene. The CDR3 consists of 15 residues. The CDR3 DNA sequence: TGTGCCAGCAGCAAAGAAGCGGACAGGAGGGTTGTAGCTTTCTTT. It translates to CASSKEADRRVVAFF.

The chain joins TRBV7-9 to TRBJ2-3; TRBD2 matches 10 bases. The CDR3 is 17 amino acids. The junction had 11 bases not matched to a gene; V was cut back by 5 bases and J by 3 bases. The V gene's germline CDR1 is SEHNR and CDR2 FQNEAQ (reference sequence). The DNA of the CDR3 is TGTGCCAGCAGCCCAACGACTCCTAGCGGGGGTACAGATACGCAGTATTTT. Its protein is CASSPTTPSGGTDTQYF.